A selection of T cell receptor beta chains follows, all from one sample in a study of blood T cells in healthy people across ages. TCRdb fed the 5' RACE reads into MiXCR, producing one record per CDR3 protein. This sample has about 680,000 distinct CDR3 sequences, with about half found just once. The specimen sequenced was blood. Source of these receptors: a woman aged 60 to 75 in good health. Both conserved end residues are part of each CDR3. Fields, in order: V gene, clone size, J gene, D gene, CDR3 DNA, CDR3 protein. The D gene is left open where the match is weak. Clone size is given for some rows only: seen once, a few or many times, or a class if the clone is expanded.

TRBV7-2	.	TRBJ1-4	TRBD1	TGTGCCAGCAGCCCGGACAGGAGGGGTGAAAAACTGTTTTTT	CASSPDRRGEKLFF
TRBV6-1	.	TRBJ1-2	.	.	CASPGRTFYGCTF
TRBV20-1	many	TRBJ2-7	TRBD2	TGCAGTGCTCACGGCGGGAGGGCTGAAGAGCAGTACTTC	CSAHGGRAEEQYF
TRBV7-6	many	TRBJ2-7	.	TGTGCCAGCAGCTTAGCGGGCCACGAGCAGTACTTC	CASSLAGHEQYF
TRBV20-1	.	TRBJ2-5	TRBD2	TGCAGTGCGAGGAACCCGGGACTAGCGGGATACAATGAGCAGTACTTC	CSARNPGLAGYNEQYF
TRBV5-1	.	TRBJ2-2	.	TGCGCCAGCAGCTTGGGCCCGGGGACGAACACCGGGGAGCTGTTTTTT	CASSLGPGTNTGELFF
TRBV7-9	few	TRBJ1-5	.	TGTGCCAGCAGCTTAGTGGGTCGGGCAGGGGCCTTCAATCAGCCCCAGCATTTT	CASSLVGRAGAFNQPQHF
TRBV6-5	.	TRBJ2-5	TRBD2	TGTGCCAGCAGTTTAGGGACTAGCGGGAGGGACAGGGGGACCCAGTACTTC	CASSLGTSGRDRGTQYF
TRBV6-2/TRBV6-3	.	TRBJ2-7	.	TGTGCCAGCAGTTACGCAGCTCCCTACGAGCAGTACTTC	CASSYAAPYEQYF
TRBV6-2/TRBV6-3	.	TRBJ2-3	TRBD1	TGTGCCAGCAGTTCCGACAGGGAAACTTACACAGATACGCAGTATTTT	CASSSDRETYTDTQYF
TRBV24-1	.	TRBJ2-6	.	TGTGCCACCGCAGGGGTCCACGGGACCAACGTCCTGACTTTC	CATAGVHGTNVLTF
TRBV4-3	once	TRBJ2-1	.	TGCGCCAGCAGCCATGACGGACTAAACTACAATGAGCAGTTCTTC	CASSHDGLNYNEQFF
TRBV5-1	.	TRBJ2-7	.	TGCGCCAGCAGCGAGAGCCGCGGGAAAACCTACGAGCAGTACTTC	CASSESRGKTYEQYF
TRBV7-8	.	TRBJ2-3	.	TGTGCCAGCAGCTCCCGGACGCCACGCACAGATACGCAGTATTTT	CASSSRTPRTDTQYF
TRBV6-6	once	TRBJ2-7	TRBD2	TGTGCCAGCAGTTACGTGGGCGGGGGGGACTACGAGCAGTACTTC	CASSYVGGGDYEQYF
TRBV20-1	few	TRBJ2-7	.	TGCAGTGCTACTCCCCCCGGGCGTATCTACAATGAGCAGTACTTC	CSATPPGRIYNEQYF
TRBV25-1	few	TRBJ2-1	.	TGTGCCAGCAGTGAATTGGGGAGCGGCGGTTACAATGAGCAGTTCTTC	CASSELGSGGYNEQFF
TRBV6-2/TRBV6-3	.	TRBJ2-7	TRBD2	TGTGCCAGCACACCCCTTCGACTAGCGGGAGTCCACGAGCAGTACTTC	CASTPLRLAGVHEQYF
TRBV20-1	many	TRBJ2-5	.	TGCAGTGCTAGAATTCCAACTGGGTTCCAAGAGACCCAGTACTTC	CSARIPTGFQETQYF
TRBV28	.	TRBJ1-1	.	TGTGCCAGCAGTTCCGGGCCCCTTAAAGCTTTCTTT	CASSSGPLKAFF
TRBV9	.	TRBJ2-2	TRBD2	TGTGCCAGCAGTGCAACCGGGACTAGCGGGAGAACCGGGGAGCTGTTTTTT	CASSATGTSGRTGELFF
TRBV4-1	few	TRBJ2-7	TRBD2	TGCGCCAGCAGCCAAGGGCCCTTGGTAGCGGGGGCCTACGAGCAGTACTTC	CASSQGPLVAGAYEQYF
TRBV6-5	.	TRBJ2-3	.	TGTGCCAGTACGTCGAACACAGATACGCAGTATTTT	CASTSNTDTQYF
TRBV28	few	TRBJ2-5	TRBD2	TGTGCCAGCAGCCTGGCGGGCGGGAGGCTGATGGGAGAGACCCAGTACTTC	CASSLAGGRLMGETQYF
TRBV7-2	.	TRBJ1-2	.	TGTGCCAGCAGCTTCGCCGGGGCTAGCTATGGCTACACCTTC	CASSFAGASYGYTF
TRBV28	.	TRBJ2-5	.	TGTGCCAGCAGTCTGGGCGGGACAGCCGAAGAGACCCAGTACTTC	CASSLGGTAEETQYF
TRBV28	few	TRBJ2-7	.	TGTGCCAGCAGTTTAGAGGGGACAAGCTACGAGCAGTACTTC	CASSLEGTSYEQYF
TRBV11-2	few	TRBJ1-2	.	TGTGCCAGCAGCCCCTTAAATATTAACTATGGCTACACCTTC	CASSPLNINYGYTF
TRBV5-5	.	TRBJ2-5	TRBD1	TGTGCCAGCAGCTCGCGACAGGGATCGACGTGCAATACCCAGTACTTC	CASSSRQGSTCNTQYF
TRBV15	.	TRBJ2-7	.	TGTGCCACCAGCAGTAGGTTCGAGCAGTACTTC	CATSSRFEQYF
TRBV9	few	TRBJ1-5	.	TGTGCCAGCAGCGTAGGGGGAGGCAATCAGCCCCAGCATTTT	CASSVGGGNQPQHF
TRBV6-2/TRBV6-3	.	TRBJ2-7	.	TGTGCCAGCAGCGTGGACCCAAGGAATGAGCAGTACTTC	CASSVDPRNEQYF
TRBV7-9	many	TRBJ1-5	.	TGTGCCAGCAGCTTGGGACACGGACCCCGGGCCAGGGGACGCAATCAGCCCCAGCATTTT	CASSLGHGPRARGRNQPQHF
TRBV20-1	.	TRBJ2-1	TRBD2	TGCAGTGCTGAGCGGGAGGTCTACAATGAGCAGTTCTTC	CSAEREVYNEQFF
TRBV7-2	.	TRBJ2-7	TRBD2	TGTGCCAGCAGCTTAGTGCCTAGCGGGAGAACACGCCAATACAATGAGCAGTACTTC	CASSLVPSGRTRQYNEQYF
TRBV12-3/TRBV12-4	.	TRBJ1-1	.	TGTGCCAGCAGTTTAGGGTATCGCACTGAAGCTTTCTTT	CASSLGYRTEAFF
TRBV5-1	few	TRBJ2-1	.	TGTGCCAGCAGCACGACCTACAATGAGCAGTTCTTC	CASSTTYNEQFF
TRBV10-3	.	TRBJ2-1	TRBD2	TGTGCCATCAAATCCTGGGGTAGCGGGCTATCCTCCTACAATGAGCAGTTCTTC	CAIKSWGSGLSSYNEQFF
TRBV28	few	TRBJ2-2	TRBD1	TGTGCCAGCAGTTTGCCCGGGACAGTCCGTACCGGGGAGCTGTTTTTT	CASSLPGTVRTGELFF
TRBV4-1	.	TRBJ1-3	.	TGCGCCAGCAGCCAAGATATCGACGTTTCTGGAAACACCATATATTTT	CASSQDIDVSGNTIYF
TRBV20-1	.	TRBJ2-1	.	TGCACTATTCCGCGAGGGGCGGAGCAGTTCTTC	CTIPRGAEQFF
TRBV12-3/TRBV12-4	.	TRBJ2-1	TRBD2	TGTGCCAGCAGTTTAGGGGGAGGGCCGTATGAGCAGTTCTTC	CASSLGGGPYEQFF
TRBV28	few	TRBJ2-7	TRBD1	TGTGCCAGCAGTTCACCGGGACAGCCAGCGTACGAGCAGTACTTC	CASSSPGQPAYEQYF
TRBV12-3/TRBV12-4	.	TRBJ2-6	.	TGTGCCAGCCATTTGGGGTCTGGGGCCAACGTCCTGACTTTC	CASHLGSGANVLTF
TRBV5-1	.	TRBJ1-5	TRBD1	TGCGCCAGCAGACCCTCTGGACAGGGGGCGATTAGCAATCAGCCCCAGCATTTT	CASRPSGQGAISNQPQHF
TRBV9	.	TRBJ2-1	TRBD2	TGTGCCAGCAGCGTAGCCGGGGGTAGCGGGGGTAGAACCTACAATGAGCAGTTCTTC	CASSVAGGSGGRTYNEQFF